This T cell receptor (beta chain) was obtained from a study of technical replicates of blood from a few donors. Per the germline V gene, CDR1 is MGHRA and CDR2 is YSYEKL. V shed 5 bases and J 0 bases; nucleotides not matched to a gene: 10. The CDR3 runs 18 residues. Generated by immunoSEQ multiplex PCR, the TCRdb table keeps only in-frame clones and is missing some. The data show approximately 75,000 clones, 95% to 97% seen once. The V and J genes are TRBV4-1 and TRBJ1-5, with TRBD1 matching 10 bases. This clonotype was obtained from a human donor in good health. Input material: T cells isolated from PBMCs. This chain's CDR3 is CASSFRDRGYLSNQPQHF. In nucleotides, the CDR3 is TGCGCCAGCAGCTTTCGGGACAGGGGTTACCTTAGCAATCAGCCCCAGCATTTT.